This is a list of T cell receptor beta chains from one sample in a study of T cells in Graves' hyperthyroidism and ophthalmopathy. TCRdb re-called the multiplex PCR reads through MiXCR, storing one row per CDR3 protein. The profile shows around 360,000 distinct CDR3 sequences, approximately 16% of them singletons. The sequenced sample consisted of blood. All receptors come from an older woman with Graves' ophthalmopathy. Each CDR3 is given with its conserved first and last residue. The D gene is left open where the match is weak. Only some rows state a clone size, as once, few, many or a class for expanded clones.

v_gene: TRBV5-6
abundance: NA
len: 15
j_gene: TRBJ1-2
d_gene: NA
CDR3aa: CASSSVRTAYYGYTF
CDR3nt: TGTGCCAGCAGCTCAGTGCGGACAGCTTACTATGGCTACACCTTC

v_gene: TRBV5-1
abundance: many
len: 14
j_gene: TRBJ2-7
d_gene: TRBD1
CDR3aa: CASSLGQGPYEQYF
CDR3nt: TGTGCCAGCTCACTAGGACAGGGGCCCTACGAGCAGTACTTC

v_gene: TRBV6-1
abundance: many
len: 12
j_gene: TRBJ2-7
d_gene: NA
CDR3aa: CASSQHPYEQYF
CDR3nt: TGTGCCAGCAGCCAACATCCCTACGAGCAGTACTTC

v_gene: TRBV5-1
abundance: many
len: 15
j_gene: TRBJ2-7
d_gene: TRBD1
CDR3aa: CASSPPRQGDDEQYF
CDR3nt: TGCGCCAGCAGCCCACCCCGACAGGGTGACGACGAGCAGTACTTC

v_gene: TRBV29-1
abundance: many
len: 12
j_gene: TRBJ2-1
d_gene: TRBD1
CDR3aa: CSVKDRNNEQFF
CDR3nt: TGCAGCGTTAAGGACAGGAACAATGAGCAGTTCTTC

v_gene: TRBV20-1
abundance: many
len: 12
j_gene: TRBJ1-2
d_gene: NA
CDR3aa: CSARIRKPHYTF
CDR3nt: TGCAGTGCTAGGATCCGAAAGCCCCACTACACCTTC

v_gene: TRBV7-3
abundance: many
len: 15
j_gene: TRBJ2-5
d_gene: TRBD2
CDR3aa: CASSPRSGIGETQYF
CDR3nt: TGTGCCAGCAGCCCACGCAGCGGGATTGGGGAGACCCAGTACTTC

v_gene: TRBV2
abundance: many
len: 14
j_gene: TRBJ2-7
d_gene: TRBD1
CDR3aa: CASTETGGSYEQYF
CDR3nt: TGTGCCAGCACCGAGACAGGGGGCAGCTACGAGCAGTACTTC

v_gene: TRBV19
abundance: NA
len: 14
j_gene: TRBJ1-1
d_gene: TRBD1
CDR3aa: CASMQGGVNTEAFF
CDR3nt: TGTGCCAGTATGCAGGGGGGAGTCAACACTGAAGCTTTCTTT

v_gene: TRBV27
abundance: NA
len: 14
j_gene: TRBJ2-5
d_gene: NA
CDR3aa: CASSYRDTQETQYF
CDR3nt: TGTGCCAGCAGTTACAGGGACACCCAAGAGACCCAGTACTTC

v_gene: TRBV6-2/TRBV6-3
abundance: many
len: 13
j_gene: TRBJ2-5
d_gene: NA
CDR3aa: CASSFRSQETQYF
CDR3nt: TGTGCCAGCAGTTTCCGAAGCCAAGAGACCCAGTACTTC

v_gene: TRBV4-2
abundance: few
len: 16
j_gene: TRBJ2-1
d_gene: TRBD2
CDR3aa: CASSQVVAGAYNEQFF
CDR3nt: TGTGCCAGCAGCCAAGTTGTAGCGGGAGCCTACAATGAGCAGTTCTTC

v_gene: TRBV2
abundance: many
len: 15
j_gene: TRBJ2-1
d_gene: NA
CDR3aa: CASTRADHSYNEQFF
CDR3nt: TGTGCCAGCACTAGGGCGGACCACTCCTACAATGAGCAGTTCTTC

v_gene: TRBV30
abundance: many
len: 14
j_gene: TRBJ2-5
d_gene: TRBD1
CDR3aa: CAWTRTGGMETQYF
CDR3nt: TGTGCCTGGACCCGGACAGGGGGCATGGAGACCCAGTACTTC

v_gene: TRBV6-1
abundance: NA
len: 11
j_gene: TRBJ2-3
d_gene: NA
CDR3aa: CASLGTDTQYF
CDR3nt: TGTGCCAGCCTCGGCACAGATACGCAGTATTTT

v_gene: TRBV20-1
abundance: many
len: 13
j_gene: TRBJ2-3
d_gene: NA
CDR3aa: CSASSGLTDTQYF
CDR3nt: TGCAGTGCTTCGTCGGGACTTACAGATACGCAGTATTTT

v_gene: TRBV6-1
abundance: NA
len: 14
j_gene: TRBJ1-2
d_gene: NA
CDR3aa: CASHPMGANYGYTF
CDR3nt: TGTGCCAGCCACCCCATGGGCGCTAACTATGGCTACACCTTC

v_gene: TRBV12-3/TRBV12-4
abundance: many
len: 15
j_gene: TRBJ1-5
d_gene: NA
CDR3aa: CASSPGGNSNQPQHF
CDR3nt: TGTGCCAGCAGCCCTGGGGGGAATAGCAATCAGCCCCAGCATTTT

v_gene: TRBV7-9
abundance: many
len: 14
j_gene: TRBJ2-7
d_gene: TRBD1
CDR3aa: CASSASGQGDEQYF
CDR3nt: TGTGCCAGCAGCGCGTCCGGACAGGGAGACGAGCAGTACTTC

v_gene: TRBV9
abundance: NA
len: 15
j_gene: TRBJ2-7
d_gene: TRBD1
CDR3aa: CASSATGQGHYEQYF
CDR3nt: TGTGCCAGCAGCGCTACGGGACAGGGGCACTACGAGCAGTACTTC

v_gene: TRBV29-1
abundance: NA
len: 14
j_gene: TRBJ2-5
d_gene: NA
CDR3aa: CSVALGTVQETQYF
CDR3nt: TGCAGCGTTGCCCTGGGAACAGTACAAGAGACCCAGTACTTC

v_gene: TRBV19
abundance: once
len: 15
j_gene: TRBJ2-3
d_gene: TRBD2
CDR3aa: CASSPGTTLTDTQYF
CDR3nt: TGTGCCAGTAGCCCCGGGACTACTCTCACAGATACGCAGTATTTT

v_gene: TRBV7-9
abundance: many
len: 13
j_gene: TRBJ2-7
d_gene: NA
CDR3aa: CASSLATGYEQYF
CDR3nt: TGTGCCAGCAGCTTAGCCACGGGCTACGAGCAGTACTTC

v_gene: TRBV2
abundance: many
len: 14
j_gene: TRBJ2-7
d_gene: NA
CDR3aa: CASTQGRGAYEQYF
CDR3nt: TGTGCCAGCACCCAGGGGAGAGGTGCCTACGAGCAGTACTTC

v_gene: TRBV5-1
abundance: many
len: 15
j_gene: TRBJ2-3
d_gene: NA
CDR3aa: CASSLVSQSTDTQYF
CDR3nt: TGCGCCAGCAGCTTGGTTTCTCAGAGCACAGATACGCAGTATTTT

v_gene: TRBV5-1
abundance: many
len: 16
j_gene: TRBJ2-7
d_gene: NA
CDR3aa: CASSSLGRGRRYEQYF
CDR3nt: TGCGCCAGCAGCTCACTTGGGAGGGGGCGCAGGTACGAGCAGTACTTC

v_gene: TRBV29-1
abundance: few
len: 14
j_gene: TRBJ2-2
d_gene: NA
CDR3aa: CSVEPGVRTGELFF
CDR3nt: TGCAGCGTTGAACCGGGAGTGAGGACCGGGGAGCTGTTTTTT

v_gene: TRBV30
abundance: many
len: 13
j_gene: TRBJ1-1
d_gene: TRBD1
CDR3aa: CAWGTGMNTEAFF
CDR3nt: TGTGCCTGGGGGACAGGGATGAACACTGAAGCTTTCTTT

v_gene: TRBV12-3/TRBV12-4
abundance: NA
len: 18
j_gene: TRBJ2-3
d_gene: TRBD2
CDR3aa: CASSSPGTSGSLTDTQYF
CDR3nt: TGTGCCAGCAGTTCCCCCGGGACTAGCGGGAGTTTGACAGATACGCAGTATTTT